This T cell receptor (beta chain) was identified during a study of molecular identifiers for immune sequencing clone quantification. For the study at large: Replicate runs used RNA from about 20,000 or 100,000 naive CD8 cells, which was split five ways into aliquots, and four of those aliquots were then sequenced.

Points on this clonotype: Its antigen is undetermined.

Notes on the study in general: Whereas clones above 20 RNA copies held under 1% of naive-cell molecules, they held over 98% of effector molecules.

Trimming at V came to 6 bases and at J to 1 base, leaving 0 bases not matched to a gene. The CDR3 is made up of 13 amino acids. Per the germline V gene, CDR1 is SGHNT and CDR2 is YENEEA. Previously described methods with listed TCR primers produced the bulk TCR libraries. MiXCR was run by TCRdb on the PCR reads, yielding one entry per CDR3 protein. The sample includes some 65,000 distinct CDR3 sequences, 18% seen only once; the top ten take approximately 1.5%. The gene calls are TRBV11-3 and TRBJ2-7, with 10 bases lining up with TRBD1. The specimen was naive CD8+ T cells from blood, with Jurkat cell RNA spiked in. Subset reported: FACS-sorted CD8+CD4-CCR7+CD45RA+ naive T cells. This receptor was taken from a human donor in good health. Some libraries in this study had Jurkat cell RNA spiked in. The CDR3: CASRDRGSYEQYF. CDR3 DNA: TGTGCCAGCAGGGACAGGGGGTCCTACGAGCAGTACTTC.